This passage covers 22 T cell receptor beta chains from one sample sequenced in a study of shared clonotypes between healthy human individuals. Assay: immunoSEQ multiplex PCR; the TCRdb copy retains only in-frame clones and omits some. The repertoire consists of 600,000 to 750,000 clones, with 72% occurring once and the leading ten covering under 2%. The specimen was memory CD4+ T cells sorted from blood. Indicated subset: CD45RA-negative fraction. The receptor source for this set is a woman aged 25 to 39 in good health.

Comment on this clone: Other DNA sequences in the sample encode the same CDR3. The rearrangement uses TRBV29-1 and TRBJ2-1; D perhaps matches TRBD2 (5 bases). Germline loops: CDR1 SQVTM, CDR2 ANQGSEA. The CDR3 contains 14 residues. V was clipped by 2 bases and J by 4 bases, with 12 bases between them. This CDR3 reads CSVELLASYNEQFF. The CDR3 DNA is TGCAGCGTTGAATTGTTAGCGTCTTACAATGAGCAGTTCTTC.

The genes are TRBV11-2 and TRBJ2-2, with 7 bases lining up with TRBD1. This CDR3 contains 17 residues. Losses at the gene ends were 4 bases for V and 4 bases for J; bases not matched to a gene: 12. Germline CDR1 SGHAT, CDR2 FQNNGV. The CDR3 DNA sequence: TGTGCCAGCAGCTCCATCACCGACAGGGCGGGCACCGGGGAGCTGTTTTTT. Translating gives CASSSITDRAGTGELFF.

V and J are TRBV7-8 and TRBJ2-1; perhaps TRBD1 as D (6 bases). Germline CDR1 is SGHVS and CDR2 is FQNEAQ. The CDR3 spans 13 residues. The ends were cut back, 5 bases at V and 4 bases at J, with 9 bases in the middle. In DNA, the CDR3 is TGTGCCAGCAGCAAACAGGGTTACAATGAGCAGTTCTTC. Translation gives CASSKQGYNEQFF.

The sample holds one count of this clone. The J gene is TRBJ1-2, the V gene TRBV19; tentative D call: TRBD1 (5 bases). The CDR3 sequence is 15 residues long. Trimming took off 4 bases at V and 0 bases at J, with 12 bases between the two ends. CDR1 is LNHDA, CDR2 SQIVND, per germline (reference sequence). DNA for the CDR3: TGTGCCAGTAGTACGGGACCCTCTTCTAACTATGGCTACACCTTC. Amino acids: CASSTGPSSNYGYTF.

The chain joins TRBV5-4 to TRBJ2-5; D is possibly TRBD1 (5 bases). The CDR3 is 14 amino acids. Per the germline V gene, CDR1 is SGHNT and CDR2 is YYREEE (reference sequence). V shed 1 base and J shed 5 bases, with 12 bases lying between them. The CDR3 region is CASSLSGIPETQYF. As DNA, the CDR3 is TGTGCCAGCAGCTTGTCAGGGATTCCGGAGACCCAGTACTTC.

V usage is TRBV5-8 and J usage is TRBJ2-7; either TRBD1 or TRBD2 may fit D (6 bases each). With 5 bases removed from V and 4 bases from J, the gap between germline ends came to 16 bases. Germline values: CDR1 SGHTS, CDR2 YDEGEE. CDR3 length equals 14 residues. The CDR3 region is CASRGGRNGYEQYF. For the CDR3, the DNA is TGTGCCAGCAGAGGGGGGAGGAACGGGTACGAGCAGTACTTC.

V gene TRBV7-9 combines with J gene TRBJ2-7; D remains unclear. The V gene's germline CDR1 is SEHNR and CDR2 FQNEAQ (reference sequence). Trimming took off 5 bases at V and 8 bases at J, with 13 bases between the two ends. The CDR3 runs 12 residues. The CDR3 protein is CASSQAKGQQYF. The CDR3 DNA sequence: TGTGCCAGCAGCCAAGCGAAAGGCCAGCAGTACTTC.

The chain carries TRBV5-1 and TRBJ2-3; 10 bases align to TRBD2. V was pared by 3 bases and J by 2 bases, with 3 bases of the junction left unmatched. The CDR3 has 15 residues. CDR1 SGHRS and CDR2 YFSETQ come from the germline V gene. CDR3 bases: TGCGCCAGCAGCTCCCTAGCGGGGGTCACAGATACGCAGTATTTT. It encodes CASSSLAGVTDTQYF. Full variable domain (rest looked up from reference TRBV5-1 and TRBJ2-3): KAGVTQTPRYLIKTRGQQVTLSCSPISGHRSVSWYQQTPGQGLQFLFEYFSETQRNKGNFPGRFSGRQFSNSRSEMNVSTLELGDSALYLCASSSLAGVTDTQYFGPGTRLTVL.

This clone was seen only a few times. Other DNA sequences from this sample encode an identical CDR3 as well. The rearrangement links TRBV28 to TRBJ2-7, with TRBD1 matching 9 bases. The CDR3 extends over 13 amino acids. With 5 bases clipped from V and 5 bases from J, the junction kept 4 bases outside the gene matches. Germline V lookup: CDR1 MDHEN, CDR2 SYDVKM. The CDR3 DNA is TGTGCCAGCAGTCTCAACAGGGGGCACGAGCAGTACTTC. Protein: CASSLNRGHEQYF.

This sequence joins TRBV1 and TRBJ2-1; the table's D call of TRBD1 was not tested on the DNA. TRBV1 is described as a pseudogene. The CDR3 has 16 amino acids. The CDR3 DNA reads TGCACCAGCAGCCAAGGACTTCTCCCCTCTGGGGCGACGCAGTTCTTC. Its translation: CTSSQGLLPSGATQFF.

The CDR3 loop is CASSLEPGNYGYTF. CDR3 DNA sequence: TGCGCCAGCAGCTTGGAACCGGGAAACTATGGCTACACCTTC. J is TRBJ1-2 and V is TRBV5-1; D is undetermined. The ends were cut back, 0 bases at V and 2 bases at J, with 8 bases in the middle. This CDR3 is 14 amino acids long. Per germline, CDR1 SGHRS and CDR2 YFSETQ.

On this clone: A junction boundary mismatches the germline segment, possibly from a read error. V gene TRBV2 combines with J gene TRBJ1-5, with D unclear. The CDR3 has 13 amino acids. Germline assignment: CDR1 SNHLY and CDR2 FYNNEI. CDR3 loop: CASREDTYQPQHF. For the CDR3, the DNA is TGTGCCAGCAGAGAAGACACATATCAGCCCCAGCATTTT.

This clone was seen only a few times. The chain joins TRBV6-4 to TRBJ2-3; TRBD2 aligns across 12 bases. The germline gives CDR1 MRHNA, CDR2 SNTAGT. V was clipped by 6 bases and J by 4 bases; unmatched bases: 5. This CDR3 is built from 15 residues. This CDR3 reads CASSSLAGGPDTQYF. Here the CDR3 DNA reads TGTGCCAGCAGCTCACTAGCGGGAGGACCAGATACGCAGTATTTT.

With regard to this clone: The sample has other DNA sequences that encode this CDR3 too. The chain combines TRBV4-1 with TRBJ2-1; 10 nucleotides line up with TRBD2. This CDR3 has 14 amino acids. In germline, CDR1 is MGHRA, CDR2 YSYEKL. With V trimmed by 4 bases and J by 4 bases, 1 base remained unmatched. CDR3 amino acids: CASSRLAGYNEQFF. DNA of the CDR3: TGCGCCAGCAGCCGACTAGCGGGTTACAATGAGCAGTTCTTC.

This clone was observed once. This sequence joins TRBV11-2 and TRBJ1-2; 9 bases fit TRBD1. This CDR3 contains 15 residues. Germline loops: CDR1 SGHAT, CDR2 FQNNGV. The J segment lost 7 bases and the V segment lost 5 bases, leaving 11 bases of the junction unmatched. The CDR3 DNA follows: TGTGCCAGCAGCCACCCCGGACAGGGGATTTCTGGCTACACCTTC. Amino acids: CASSHPGQGISGYTF. Based on the CDR3 plus reference TRBV11-2 and TRBJ1-2, the full variable domain is EAGVAQSPRYKIIEKRQSVAFWCNPISGHATLYWYQQILGQGPKLLIQFQNNGVVDDSQLPKDRFSAERLKGVDSTLKIQPAKLEDSAVYLCASSHPGQGISGYTFGSGTRLTVV.

The rearrangement uses TRBV19 and TRBJ1-4; the D is unclear. The CDR3 is 15 amino acids. V lost 3 bases and J 8 bases, leaving 16 bases between the germline ends. Per the germline V gene, CDR1 is LNHDA and CDR2 is SQIVND (reference sequence). The CDR3: CASSIPVRIGEKLFF. The CDR3 DNA reads as TGTGCCAGTAGTATCCCTGTGAGGATTGGAGAAAAACTGTTTTTT.

The genes are TRBV21-1 and TRBJ1-2; the D segment call TRBD1 is taken from the table without a DNA check. TRBV21-1 is termed a pseudogene. The CDR3 has 20 residues. This CDR3 reads CASSKEGTGPRVLTNYGYTF. The CDR3 bases are TGTGCCAGCAGCAAAGAGGGAACAGGGCCCAGGGTCCTAACTAACTATGGCTACACCTTC.

This clone appeared a few times. The chain is built from TRBV28 and TRBJ1-4, with 8 bases aligning to TRBD1. The germline CDR1 and CDR2 sequences are MDHEN and SYDVKM. The CDR3 runs 14 residues. V was clipped by 6 bases and J by 8 bases; unmatched bases: 8. CDR3 in amino acids: CASSPQGGSEKLFF. In DNA, the CDR3 is TGTGCCAGCAGCCCACAGGGGGGGTCGGAAAAACTGTTTTTT.

This clone was seen only a few times. This CDR3 is also generated by other DNA sequences in the sample. The chain recombines TRBV19 with TRBJ1-4; no reliable D call. This CDR3 spans 14 amino acids. Deletions cut 3 bases from V and 0 bases from J, with 5 bases between. Germline lookup yields CDR1 LNHDA and CDR2 SQIVND (reference sequence). For the CDR3, the DNA is TGTGCCAGTAGTATTACGGCAACTAATGAAAAACTGTTTTTT. Its protein product is CASSITATNEKLFF.

This chain uses TRBV7-3 with TRBJ2-7; tentatively, D is TRBD1 (6 bases). With 5 bases removed from V and 2 bases from J, the gap between germline ends came to 13 bases. Per germline, CDR1 SGHTA and CDR2 FQGTGA. The CDR3 totals 14 residues. As DNA, the CDR3 is TGTGCCAGCAGCAATAACAGGGTAGCCTACGAGCAGTACTTC. It yields the protein CASSNNRVAYEQYF.

This clone appeared a few times. This chain connects TRBV11-2 to TRBJ2-1; 11 bases are a match to TRBD2. This CDR3 spans 16 amino acids. Unmatched junction bases numbered 11, after V lost 3 bases and J lost 10 bases. The germline gives CDR1 SGHAT, CDR2 FQNNGV. The CDR3 is CASSFRIAGGPHEQFF. The CDR3 region has the DNA TGTGCCAGCAGCTTTAGAATAGCGGGAGGGCCCCACGAGCAGTTCTTC.

The CDR3 spells CASSFTGGEGNQPQHF. The CDR3 DNA reads TGTGCCAGCAGTTTTACAGGGGGCGAAGGCAATCAGCCCCAGCATTTT. This chain links TRBV5-4 with TRBJ1-5; 9 nucleotides agree with TRBD1. CDR3 length: 16 residues. The junction had 8 bases not matched to a gene; V was cut back by 5 bases and J by 2 bases. From germline, CDR1 is SGHNT and CDR2 YYREEE (reference sequence).